Each of the 27 T cell receptor beta chains below was sequenced from the same sample in a study of human T cells and chemical hapten exposure. Unfractionated whole blood was the source of the extracted total RNA. In TCRdb, the 5' RACE reads were re-called with MiXCR into one record per CDR3 protein. Among about 140,000 distinct CDR3 sequences listed, around 4.4% were seen once. The receptors stem from a female donor in good health.

This clonotype showed up many times. The chain is built from TRBV7-3 and TRBJ2-3, with 8 bases lining up with TRBD1. After removal of 5 bases from V and 5 bases from J, the junction contained 6 bases not matched to a gene. The CDR3 has 14 amino acids. In germline, CDR1 is SGHTA, CDR2 FQGTGA. The CDR3, as DNA: TGTGCCAGCAGCCCACGGACAGGGAAAGATACGCAGTATTTT. Translating it yields CASSPRTGKDTQYF.

The table lists this clonotype with many counts. The chain couples TRBV6-1 to TRBJ2-2, with 8 bases identical to TRBD2. The CDR3 has 16 amino acids. The V gene's germline CDR1 is MNHNS and CDR2 SASEGT. V was pared by 3 bases and J by 0 bases, with 3 bases of the junction left unmatched. CDR3 sequence: CASSDGGAANTGELFF. Written as DNA, the CDR3 is TGTGCCAGCAGTGACGGGGGGGCAGCGAACACCGGGGAGCTGTTTTTT.

This clonotype was detected ten times or more. The CDR3 region has the DNA TGCGCCAGCAGCCATTCTGTACCGGGAAACGAGCAGTACTTC. As protein: CASSHSVPGNEQYF. The chain combines TRBV4-3 with TRBJ2-7, with D perhaps TRBD2 (5 bases). CDR1 and CDR2 from the germline V gene are LGHNA and YSLEER. CDR3 length equals 14 residues. The V gene lost 3 bases and the J gene lost 5 bases, with 14 bases spanning the gap.

This clonotype was recorded many times. The rearrangement links TRBV7-8 to TRBJ2-1, with 12 positions matching TRBD2. Per germline, CDR1 SGHVS and CDR2 FQNEAQ. V trimming: 5 bases; J trimming: 9 bases; junction bases outside the gene matches: 14. The length of the CDR3 is 17 residues. CDR3 sequence: CASSPGASGGATGEQFF. The CDR3 bases are TGTGCCAGCAGCCCGGGAGCTAGCGGGGGGGCAACGGGTGAGCAGTTCTTC.

This clonotype was counted many times. V is TRBV12-3 or TRBV12-4 and J is TRBJ1-6; 7 bases agree with TRBD1. The CDR3 extends over 17 amino acids. J gave up 0 bases and V 2 bases, and 4 bases lay outside the gene matches. CDR3 nucleotides: TGTGCCAGCAGTTTAATGGCAGGGGGCTCCTATAATTCACCCCTCCACTTT. Translation gives CASSLMAGGSYNSPLHF.

This clonotype was seen at least ten times. The chain combines TRBV5-1 with TRBJ1-4; no clear D. Trimming stripped 0 bases from V and 7 bases from J, with 10 bases between. The CDR3 is 14 amino acids. Germline assignment: CDR1 SGHRS and CDR2 YFSETQ. The CDR3 sequence is CASSLDVLGEKLFF. Here the CDR3 DNA reads TGCGCCAGCAGCTTGGATGTATTGGGTGAAAAACTGTTTTTT.

The sample holds many counts of this clonotype. The CDR3 coding sequence is TGCAGCGTTGAAGGACCGGGACAGGCTAACTATGGCTACACCTTC. Its protein product is CSVEGPGQANYGYTF. This chain uses TRBV29-1 with TRBJ1-2, with 8 bases fitting TRBD1. The CDR3 is 15 amino acids. V shed 1 base and J 0 bases; nucleotides not matched to a gene: 4. Germline lookup yields CDR1 SQVTM and CDR2 ANQGSEA.

This clonotype was detected many times. The chain joins TRBV5-1 to TRBJ2-7, with D perhaps matching TRBD1 (6 bases). This CDR3 contains 16 residues. Germline V CDR1 and CDR2: SGHRS, YFSETQ. The germline V and J ends were trimmed by 4 bases and 3 bases, with 20 bases remaining between them. Here the CDR3 reads CASSPRSQGASYEQYF. For the CDR3, the DNA is TGCGCCAGCAGCCCAAGGTCACAGGGCGCAAGCTACGAGCAGTACTTC.

The sample holds many counts of this clonotype. CDR3 DNA sequence: TGTGCCTGGACACCTGGCGTAAACTATGGCTACACCTTC. Translated: CAWTPGVNYGYTF. The chain has TRBV30 and TRBJ1-2; D gene unclear. This CDR3 has 13 amino acids. The germline gives CDR1 GTSNPN, CDR2 SVGIG (reference sequence). V was pared by 4 bases and J by 2 bases, with 11 bases between. The whole variable domain, remainder taken from reference TRBV30 and TRBJ1-2, is SQTIHQWPATLVQPVGSPLSLECTVEGTSNPNLYWYRQAAGRGLQLLFYSVGIGQISSEVPQNLSASRPQDRQFILSSKKLLLSDSGFYLCAWTPGVNYGYTFGSGTRLTVV.

This clonotype was counted ten times or more. CDR3 protein: CASSWGTGLSNTEAFF. In DNA form, the CDR3 reads TGTGCCAGCAGCTGGGGGACAGGCCTCTCGAACACTGAAGCTTTCTTT. The chain has TRBV5-6 and TRBJ1-1; 8 bases align to TRBD1. V dropped 3 bases and J dropped 1; count of bases not matched to a gene: 8. The CDR3 totals 16 residues. Germline CDR1 and CDR2: SGHDT and YYEEEE.

This clonotype occurred a few times. V usage is TRBV6-6 and J usage is TRBJ2-7; no clear D gene. Per the germline V gene, CDR1 is MNHNY and CDR2 is SVGAGI (reference sequence). CDR3 size: 12 residues. Trimming stripped 0 bases from V and 3 bases from J, with 3 bases between. CDR3 nucleotides: TGTGCCAGCAGTTACTCCAACTACGAGCAGTACTTC. Its protein product is CASSYSNYEQYF.

The chain joins TRBV5-1 to TRBJ1-1; 9 bases line up with TRBD1. V shed 4 bases, J shed 3 bases, and the junction held 7 bases outside the gene matches. The CDR3 sequence is 15 residues long. Germline loops: CDR1 SGHRS, CDR2 YFSETQ. CDR3 sequence reads: CASSPRQGGDTEAFF. In nucleotides, the CDR3 is TGCGCCAGCAGCCCCCGACAGGGGGGGGACACTGAAGCTTTCTTT.

The chain joins TRBV30 to TRBJ1-4; no reliable D call. The CDR3 has 15 residues. The V gene lost 1 base and the J gene lost 8 bases, with 17 bases spanning the gap. Germline assignment: CDR1 GTSNPN and CDR2 SVGIG (reference sequence). The CDR3 DNA is TGTGCCTGGAGTGGATTTGGACCCAGCGGAGAAAAACTGTTTTTT. This encodes CAWSGFGPSGEKLFF. Supplemented by reference TRBV30 and TRBJ1-4, the full variable domain reads SQTIHQWPATLVQPVGSPLSLECTVEGTSNPNLYWYRQAAGRGLQLLFYSVGIGQISSEVPQNLSASRPQDRQFILSSKKLLLSDSGFYLCAWSGFGPSGEKLFFGSGTQLSVL.

This clonotype showed up just a few times. J is TRBJ2-7 and V is TRBV11-2; D not resolved. The CDR3 is made up of 15 amino acids. Trimming pared 0 bases from V and 9 bases from J, leaving 18 bases between. The germline V gene encodes CDR1 SGHAT and CDR2 FQNNGV. CDR3 in DNA: TGTGCCAGCAGCTTAGATAATGCCCCCTTCGATGGGCAGTACTTC. Translated, it gives CASSLDNAPFDGQYF.

This clonotype came up many times. The genes are TRBV3-1 and TRBJ2-4, with TRBD1 identical over 10 bases. V shed 2 bases and J 15 bases; nucleotides not matched to a gene: 10. The CDR3 consists of 14 residues. Germline CDR1 and CDR2: LGHDT and YNNKEL (reference sequence). CDR3 amino acids: CASSQSDRGLFPYF. CDR3 nucleotide sequence: TGTGCCAGCAGCCAAAGTGACAGGGGGCTGTTCCCGTACTTC. Full variable domain (remainder filled in from reference TRBV3-1 and TRBJ2-4): DTAVSQTPKYLVTQMGNDKSIKCEQNLGHDTMYWYKQDSKKFLKIMFSYNNKELIINETVPNRFSPKSPDKAHLNLHINSLELGDSAVYFCASSQSDRGLFPYFGAGTRLSVL.

The chain carries TRBV29-1 and TRBJ1-4, with TRBD1 matching over 7 bases. CDR1 is SQVTM, CDR2 ANQGSEA, per germline. The ends lost 6 bases at V and 5 bases at J; junction bases unmatched: 3. CDR3 length: 12 amino acids. CDR3 sequence (DNA): TGCAGCGTCCAGGGGGAGAATGAAAAACTGTTTTTT. Translating gives CSVQGENEKLFF.

This clonotype was seen repeatedly, ten times or more. The gene calls are TRBV18 and TRBJ1-2; 10 positions match TRBD1. Looked up from germline, CDR1 is KGHSH and CDR2 is LQKENI. V lost 2 bases to trimming and J lost 5 bases; unmatched junction nucleotides: 5. The CDR3 length is 15 residues. The CDR3 DNA sequence: TGTGCCAGCTCACCAGAGGGACAGGGGTTTTATGGCTACACCTTC. It translates to CASSPEGQGFYGYTF.

There are many counts of this clonotype. This chain joins TRBV7-9 and TRBJ1-4; D possibly corresponds to TRBD1 (6 bases). The germline gives CDR1 SEHNR, CDR2 FQNEAQ (reference sequence). This CDR3 has 14 residues. Trimming removed 1 base at V and 5 bases at J, with 8 bases between. The CDR3 protein is CASSLGQGNEKLFF. The DNA for the CDR3 is TGTGCCAGCAGCTTAGGGCAGGGGAATGAAAAACTGTTTTTT.

This clonotype was detected many times. The chain links TRBV12-3 or TRBV12-4 to TRBJ1-6; TRBD1 might be the D (6 bases). The CDR3 consists of 15 residues. V shed 8 bases and J shed 7 bases, with 18 bases lying between them. The CDR3 DNA sequence: TGTGCCAGCCGTGCCGGGACATTCTTAAATTCACCCCTCCACTTT. Protein: CASRAGTFLNSPLHF.

This clonotype was recorded at least ten times. V usage is TRBV11-2 and J usage is TRBJ2-5, with D possibly being TRBD1 or TRBD2 (6 bases each). The V end lost 0 bases, the J end lost 5 bases, and 16 bases lay between the germline ends. Germline V CDR1 and CDR2: SGHAT, FQNNGV. CDR3 length: 16 residues. CDR3 loop: CASSLDPGASGETQYF. The CDR3 DNA reads TGTGCCAGCAGCTTAGATCCGGGGGCCAGCGGCGAGACCCAGTACTTC.

This clonotype was counted ten times or more. The chain combines TRBV7-8 with TRBJ1-1, with 7 nucleotides matching TRBD1. This CDR3 spans 18 amino acids. The V and J ends lost 2 bases and 0 bases, in that order; junction bases with no gene match: 12. In germline, CDR1 is SGHVS, CDR2 FQNEAQ. This CDR3 reads CASSLTHRGATLNTEAFF. As DNA, the CDR3 is TGTGCCAGCAGCTTAACGCACAGGGGCGCCACCTTGAACACTGAAGCTTTCTTT.

A few counts support this clonotype. The rearrangement links TRBV28 to TRBJ2-5; D perhaps matches TRBD1 (6 bases). In germline, CDR1 is MDHEN, CDR2 SYDVKM. This CDR3 contains 15 residues. V was shortened by 5 bases and J by 0 bases, with 13 bases between the two germline ends. Here the CDR3 DNA reads TGTGCCAGCAGTCGCACAGGGCTTGACCAAGAGACCCAGTACTTC. Its translation is CASSRTGLDQETQYF.

This clonotype was seen a handful of times. The V and J genes are TRBV6-5 and TRBJ1-6, with 9 bases that match TRBD1. There are 16 residues in the CDR3. The germline V gene encodes CDR1 MNHEY and CDR2 SVGAGI. V trimming: 6 bases; J trimming: 5 bases; junction bases outside the gene matches: 8. In DNA form, the CDR3 reads TGTGCCAGCAGGGACAGGGGAGGTCAGGATAATTCACCCCTCCACTTT. It translates to CASRDRGGQDNSPLHF.

This clonotype was seen many times. The chain joins TRBV5-1 to TRBJ2-5; no reliable D call. The CDR3 runs 14 residues. V lost 4 bases to trimming and J lost 5 bases, with 15 bases between them. The V gene's germline CDR1 is SGHRS and CDR2 YFSETQ. The CDR3 loop reads CASSPDWRGETQYF. CDR3 DNA sequence: TGCGCCAGCAGCCCCGACTGGCGAGGCGAGACCCAGTACTTC.

This clonotype was seen at least ten times. The chain joins TRBV4-2 to TRBJ1-2; 7 bases line up with TRBD1. Germline V gives CDR1 LGHNA, CDR2 YNFKEQ. Losses at the gene ends were 3 bases for V and 8 bases for J; bases not matched to a gene: 6. This CDR3 has 13 amino acids. Written as DNA, the CDR3 is TGTGCCAGCAGCCAGCAGGGGGTCGGGGGCTACACCTTC. Translation gives CASSQQGVGGYTF.

This clonotype was counted only a few times. The chain employs TRBV7-3 and TRBJ2-2; 8 bases map to TRBD2. J was trimmed by 0 bases and V by 2 bases; bases with no gene match: 2. Germline loops: CDR1 SGHTA, CDR2 FQGTGA. CDR3 length: 16 amino acids. CDR3 nucleotides: TGTGCCAGCAGCTTAGGACTAGCTTCGAACACCGGGGAGCTGTTTTTT. This translates into CASSLGLASNTGELFF.

This clonotype was seen at least ten times. This chain joins TRBV20-1 and TRBJ2-7; TRBD1 aligns across 7 bases. V lost 3 bases and J lost 2; bases outside the gene matches: 10. Per the germline V gene, CDR1 is DFQATT and CDR2 is SNEGSKA (reference sequence). The CDR3 runs to 15 residues. CDR3 nucleotides: TGCAGTGCTAGGGGTCGGGACAGAGTAACCTACGAGCAGTACTTC. Protein: CSARGRDRVTYEQYF.